This T cell receptor (beta chain) was sequenced in a study of beta chain features in type 1 diabetes. Study background: Patient and healthy donor groups were alike in age, gender and cell yields.

Study findings and constraints: There was a moderate but significant shortening of TCRB CDR3s in all four CD4+ subsets of Type 1 diabetes patients. Insertions were fewer and deletions more numerous at VDJ junctions in type 1 diabetes patients. High TCR expression in some cells could lead to their over-representation in cDNA sequencing.

Expressed TCRB transcripts were sequenced because the entire RNA isolate underwent reverse transcription. Profiling relied on immunoSEQ multiplex PCR, and the TCRdb table lists in-frame clones only, not all of them. The sample lists 250,000 to 350,000 clones, 13% to 15% occurring once. Regarding this clone: The antigen is undetermined.

J lost 3 bases, V lost 6 bases, and 4 bases had no gene match. CDR1 is MNHEY and CDR2 is SVGAGI in the germline V gene. The CDR3 is 13 amino acids. Isolation of CD4+ naive, central memory, regulatory and stem cell-like memory cells was achieved by sorting via CD45RO/CCR7/CD25/CD127/CD95/CD27. The chain couples TRBV6-5 to TRBJ1-2; 7 bases map to TRBD1. The sequence came from a man aged 30-40 years with type 1 diabetes. The specimen sequenced was naive CD4+ T cells from blood. CDR3: CASRRTGDYGYTF. DNA for the CDR3: TGTGCCAGCAGGCGAACAGGGGACTATGGCTACACCTTC.